This TCR beta chain is drawn from a study of cytomegalovirus exposure and HLA in healthy donors. The study's findings and limits: Sequencing had likely introduced a cluster of highly shared sequence variants as an artifact.

13 Jbeta primers and 60 Vbeta primers were used for the PCR. Clones were read by immunoSEQ multiplex PCR, and TCRdb kept only the in-frame ones, dropping some. The data show roughly 160,000 clones, about two thirds seen once. This clone turned up a few times. Antigen specificity is unknown. The specimen sequenced was PBMCs. The source of this sequence is a woman aged 25-40 years in good health and CMV-seronegative.

The CDR3 DNA reads TGTGCCAGCAGCTTAAGCGGAGGAAACACCATATATTTT. Translating it yields CASSLSGGNTIYF. The V call is TRBV7-2, the J call TRBJ1-3; D remains unclear. The CDR3 length is 13 residues. Germline CDR1 reads SGHTA; CDR2 reads FQGNSA. V shed 2 bases and J shed 4 bases, with 6 bases lying between them.